The T cell receptor beta chain under discussion was sequenced for a study of T cell changes during pregnancy in multiple sclerosis. This clone occurred once. TCRdb's copy holds only in-frame clones and misses some; the assay was immunoSEQ multiplex PCR. The sample comprises fewer than 45,000 clones, around 90% of which are singletons, and 0.78% rests with the top ten. The CDR3 extends over 14 amino acids. V was clipped by 0 bases and J by 7 bases, with 14 bases between them. The V gene's germline CDR1 is SGHKS and CDR2 YYEKEE (reference sequence). Sequencing was performed on CD4+ T cells from peripheral blood mononuclear cells, taken after pregnancy. This chain joins TRBV5-5 and TRBJ2-7, with D possibly TRBD2 on 8 matching bases. The receptor was isolated from a female donor in good health, enrolled as a control in a pregnancy study. The CDR3 loop reads CASSLAGGGVEQYF. In DNA, the CDR3 is TGTGCCAGCAGCTTGGCGGGAGGGGGCGTAGAGCAGTACTTC.